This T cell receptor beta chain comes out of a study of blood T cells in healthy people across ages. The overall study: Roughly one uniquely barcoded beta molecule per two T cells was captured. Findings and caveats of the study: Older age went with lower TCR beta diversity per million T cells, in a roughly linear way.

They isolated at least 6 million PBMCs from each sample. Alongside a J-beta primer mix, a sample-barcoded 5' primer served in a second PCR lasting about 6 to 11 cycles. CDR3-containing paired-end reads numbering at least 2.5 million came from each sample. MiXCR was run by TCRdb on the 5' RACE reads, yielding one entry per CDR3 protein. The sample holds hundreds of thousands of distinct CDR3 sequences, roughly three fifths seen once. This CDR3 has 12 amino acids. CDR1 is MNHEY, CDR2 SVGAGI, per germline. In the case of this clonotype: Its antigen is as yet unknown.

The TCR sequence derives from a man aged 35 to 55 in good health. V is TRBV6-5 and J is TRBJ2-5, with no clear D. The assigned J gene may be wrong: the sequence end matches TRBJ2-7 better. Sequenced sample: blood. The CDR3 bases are TGTGCCAGCAGTTACAATTACTACGAGCAGTACTTC. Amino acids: CASSYNYYEQYF.